Below are 24 T cell receptor beta chains sequenced from a single sample in a study of cytomegalovirus exposure and HLA in healthy donors. Vbeta (60) and Jbeta (13) primers were used in the PCR. Profiled with immunoSEQ multiplex PCR; TCRdb holds only in-frame clones, not every one. This table has around 170,000 clones, roughly four fifths appearing once. Material for sequencing was PBMCs. The source of these receptors is a woman aged 18-29 years in good health and CMV-seronegative.

V usage is TRBV29-1 and J usage is TRBJ2-5; TRBD1 aligns across 7 bases. After removal of 7 bases from V and 3 bases from J, the junction contained 14 bases not matched to a gene. Germline assignment: CDR1 SQVTM and CDR2 ANQGSEA. The CDR3 is 15 residues long. Written as DNA, the CDR3 is TGCAGCGCCACAACCGGGACAGTAATCAAAGAGACCCAGTACTTC. Amino acid sequence: CSATTGTVIKETQYF.

The genes are TRBV18 and TRBJ2-5; D is possibly TRBD2 (6 bases). CDR3 size: 18 residues. Germline V gene sequence: CDR1 KGHSH, CDR2 LQKENI. Trimming cost V 2 bases and J 3 bases, with 22 bases left between them. For the CDR3, the DNA is TGTGCCAGCTCACCAAGTGGCGGGGTCGATCCCTTTGAAGAGACCCAGTACTTC. This codes for CASSPSGGVDPFEETQYF. Combining the CDR3 with reference TRBV18 and TRBJ2-5 gives the whole variable domain NAGVMQNPRHLVRRRGQEARLRCSPMKGHSHVYWYRQLPEEGLKFMVYLQKENIIDESGMPKERFSAEFPKEGPSILRIQQVVRGDSAAYFCASSPSGGVDPFEETQYFGPGTRLLVL.

V usage is TRBV6-5 and J usage is TRBJ1-2; D unresolved. In germline, CDR1 is MNHEY, CDR2 SVGAGI. This CDR3 is 14 amino acids long. Between the trimmed V and J ends, which lost 0 bases and 4 bases, there was a span of 9 bases. The CDR3 bases are TGTGCCAGCAGTTACTCTCGGGGATCCTATGGCTACACCTTC. Its protein is CASSYSRGSYGYTF.

V and J are TRBV11-1 and TRBJ2-3, with 11 bases lining up with TRBD2. CDR3 length: 15 amino acids. J gave up 5 bases and V 5 bases, and 6 bases lay outside the gene matches. CDR1 and CDR2 from the germline V gene are SGHAT and FQDESV (reference sequence). CDR3 bases: TGTGCCAGCAGCACCCGGACTAGCGGGTTAGATACGCAGTATTTT. This sequence encodes CASSTRTSGLDTQYF.

The V call is TRBV5-8, the J call TRBJ2-2; D ambiguous. V was cut by 1 base and J by 1 base, with 11 bases left in between. The CDR3 extends over 16 amino acids. CDR1 is SGHTS and CDR2 is YDEGEE in the germline V gene. CDR3 loop: CASSLRRHLNTGELFF. DNA for the CDR3: TGTGCCAGCAGCTTGCGCAGACACCTGAACACCGGGGAGCTGTTTTTT.

The chain uses TRBV28 and TRBJ1-2; no reliable D call. The CDR3 is 14 residues long. From germline, CDR1 is MDHEN and CDR2 SYDVKM. V was cut by 6 bases and J by 2 bases, with 13 bases left in between. The CDR3 sequence is CASRPGGQNYGYTF. CDR3 nucleotides: TGTGCCAGCAGACCAGGCGGGCAGAACTATGGCTACACCTTC.

This clone has just one count. The chain recombines TRBV7-8 with TRBJ2-7; D ambiguous. The CDR3 consists of 13 residues. V lost 1 base and J 2 bases, leaving 6 bases between the germline ends. The germline CDR1 and CDR2 sequences are SGHVS and FQNEAQ. The CDR3 protein is CASSLVSAYEQYF. The CDR3 region has the DNA TGTGCCAGCAGCTTAGTGTCCGCCTACGAGCAGTACTTC.

The chain carries TRBV6-1 and TRBJ1-4; possible D gene TRBD1, 5 bases. Per the germline V gene, CDR1 is MNHNS and CDR2 is SASEGT. Trimming took off 0 bases at V and 4 bases at J, with 18 bases between the two ends. The CDR3 spans 18 residues. The CDR3 spells CASSEAPHLGGDNEKLFF. For the CDR3, the DNA is TGTGCCAGCAGTGAAGCGCCCCATTTGGGAGGGGATAATGAAAAACTGTTTTTT.

The gene calls are TRBV7-9 and TRBJ2-3, with TRBD2 identical over 7 bases. The CDR3 consists of 16 residues. V lost 5 bases to trimming and J lost 2 bases; unmatched junction nucleotides: 10. CDR1 SEHNR and CDR2 FQNEAQ come from the germline V gene (reference sequence). The CDR3 coding sequence is TGTGCCAGCAGCCCTAAGCGGGGCCTCCTCACAGATACGCAGTATTTT. Residues: CASSPKRGLLTDTQYF.

V is TRBV4-1 and J is TRBJ2-5; 10 nucleotides align to TRBD2. V was pared by 2 bases and J by 1 base, with 1 base of the junction left unmatched. The germline V gene has CDR1 MGHRA and CDR2 YSYEKL. This CDR3 is built from 15 residues. In DNA form, the CDR3 reads TGCGCCAGCAGCCAACCTAGCGGGAGCCAAGAGACCCAGTACTTC. This sequence encodes CASSQPSGSQETQYF.

The chain links TRBV29-1 to TRBJ1-2, with D possibly matching TRBD1 (5 bases). The CDR3 length is 13 residues. Germline V gene data show CDR1 as SQVTM and CDR2 as ANQGSEA. Trimming took off 4 bases at V and 8 bases at J, with 17 bases between the two ends. CDR3 amino acids: CSVGLWGGEGYTF. The DNA for the CDR3 is TGCAGCGTTGGACTATGGGGGGGGGAAGGCTACACCTTC.

The chain has TRBV30 and TRBJ2-5; D remains unclear. CDR3 length: 11 residues. Germline-derived CDR1 and CDR2 are GTSNPN and SVGIG (reference sequence). Trimming cost V 4 bases and J 0 bases, with 3 bases left between them. The CDR3: CAWTYQETQYF. CDR3 in DNA: TGTGCCTGGACGTACCAAGAGACCCAGTACTTC.

This clone was seen a few times. The chain has TRBV6-6 and TRBJ1-1; D is possibly TRBD1 (5 bases). Trimming pared 6 bases from V and 2 bases from J, leaving 13 bases between. The CDR3 totals 14 residues. Germline values: CDR1 MNHNY, CDR2 SVGAGI (reference sequence). DNA for the CDR3: TGTGCCAGCAGGCCAGGGTCTAGAAACACTGAAGCTTTCTTT. This sequence encodes CASRPGSRNTEAFF.

A few counts support this clone. This chain uses TRBV7-9 with TRBJ2-1, with 8 bases identical to TRBD1. This CDR3 contains 14 residues. The ends lost 1 base at V and 9 bases at J; junction bases unmatched: 5. Germline V gives CDR1 SEHNR, CDR2 FQNEAQ (reference sequence). The CDR3 sequence: CASSLEAGGVEQFF. The DNA of the CDR3 is TGTGCCAGCAGCTTAGAGGCAGGGGGCGTTGAGCAGTTCTTC.

The genes are TRBV6-1 and TRBJ1-5, with 8 positions matching TRBD1. V was clipped by 5 bases and J by 5 bases; unmatched bases: 2. The CDR3 has 13 amino acids. Germline V gene data show CDR1 as MNHNS and CDR2 as SASEGT. The DNA of the CDR3 is TGTGCCAGCAGTCTGGACAGGGATCAGCCCCAGCATTTT. This sequence encodes CASSLDRDQPQHF.

This clone was seen only a few times. J is TRBJ2-5 and V is TRBV10-3, with a possible D match to TRBD1 (5 bases). Trimming pared 10 bases from V and 5 bases from J, leaving 17 bases between. Looked up from germline, CDR1 is ENHRY and CDR2 is SYGVKD. The length of the CDR3 is 13 residues. The CDR3: CATAWGGVETQYF. CDR3 in DNA: TGTGCCACCGCTTGGGGCGGCGTGGAGACCCAGTACTTC.

The rearrangement links TRBV5-1 to TRBJ2-3, with D unclear. CDR1 SGHRS and CDR2 YFSETQ come from the germline V gene. V was cut by 4 bases and J by 5 bases, with 11 bases left in between. The CDR3 covers 13 residues. The CDR3 region is CASSLGSLDTQYF. In nucleotides, the CDR3 is TGCGCCAGCAGCCTCGGGTCTTTAGATACGCAGTATTTT.

V is TRBV6-4 and J is TRBJ1-3; 9 bases are shared with TRBD1. Trimming took 10 bases from V and 4 from J; bases not matched to a gene: 8. Germline V CDR1 and CDR2: MRHNA, SNTAGT. The CDR3 length is 14 residues. CDR3: CATIGTGLGNTIYF. The CDR3 DNA reads TGTGCCACTATTGGGACAGGGCTGGGAAACACCATATATTTT.

The rearrangement links TRBV4-1 to TRBJ1-2; TRBD1 is a possible D gene (5 bases). With 0 bases removed from V and 2 bases from J, the gap between germline ends came to 13 bases. Looked up from germline, CDR1 is MGHRA and CDR2 is YSYEKL. The CDR3 contains 16 residues. The CDR3 sequence: CASSQDGGAPNYGYTF. CDR3 sequence (DNA): TGCGCCAGCAGCCAAGATGGCGGGGCCCCGAACTATGGCTACACCTTC.

This chain links TRBV6-5 with TRBJ1-1, with 9 bases identical to TRBD1. Per the germline V gene, CDR1 is MNHEY and CDR2 is SVGAGI. After removal of 5 bases from V and 5 bases from J, the junction contained 3 bases not matched to a gene. CDR3 length: 13 amino acids. The CDR3 DNA is TGTGCCAGCAGTGGAGACAGGGGGACTGAAGCTTTCTTT. Its translation is CASSGDRGTEAFF.

This clone was detected once. This chain joins TRBV2 and TRBJ1-5, with no clear D. Trimming took 0 bases from V and 5 from J, leaving 8 bases between them. Per germline, CDR1 SNHLY and CDR2 FYNNEI. The CDR3 spans 14 residues. CDR3 coding DNA: TGTGCCAGCAGTGAAGCCTCGGAGTATCAGCCCCAGCATTTT. Its translation is CASSEASEYQPQHF.

The CDR3 nucleotides read TGTGCCAGCAGTTTAATGACAGATACCTACGAGCAGTACTTC. Encoded protein: CASSLMTDTYEQYF. The chain has TRBV27 and TRBJ2-7; D may be TRBD1 (5 bases). This CDR3 is 14 amino acids long. In germline, CDR1 is MNHEY, CDR2 SMNVEV (reference sequence). The V gene lost 2 bases and the J gene lost 2 bases, with 10 bases spanning the gap.

The chain links TRBV6-1 to TRBJ1-3; D ambiguous. Germline-derived CDR1 and CDR2 are MNHNS and SASEGT. The CDR3 loop spans 14 amino acids. The V end lost 3 bases, the J end lost 3 bases, and 9 bases lay between the germline ends. The CDR3 loop reads CASSDLGVGNTIYF. The CDR3 DNA follows: TGTGCCAGCAGTGATCTAGGTGTTGGAAACACCATATATTTT.

The chain has TRBV30 and TRBJ2-1; no clear D gene. The CDR3 length is 12 residues. In germline, CDR1 is GTSNPN, CDR2 SVGIG (reference sequence). Between the trimmed V and J ends, which lost 0 bases and 8 bases, there was a span of 8 bases. The CDR3 is CAWSVVADEQFF. The CDR3 bases are TGTGCCTGGAGTGTAGTAGCCGATGAGCAGTTCTTC.